The table lists the clone carrying this TCR beta chain with many counts. Its target is not known. After 5'RACE with constant-segment primers, TCR alpha and TCR beta cDNA libraries carrying sample barcodes and UMIs were obtained. Each CDR3 protein gets one entry after TCRdb re-called the 5' RACE reads with MiXCR. This sample has approximately 28,000 distinct CDR3 sequences, with about 12% found just once. This sample is drawn from a study of T-cell memory formation after mild COVID-19. Turning to the study itself: TCR clusters were mostly donor specific. Notes on the study in general: Contracting CD8+ clones were enriched in EMRA, CD4+ mainly in CM and EM. Some clones that responded were present in memory (sampled pre-infection), which suggests cross-reactive memory joined.

Germline V gene sequence: CDR1 GTSNPN, CDR2 SVGIG (reference sequence). The V gene end was trimmed by 8 bases and the J gene end by 5 bases; junction bases not matched to a gene: 6. CDR3 length: 12 residues. The rearrangement uses TRBV30 and TRBJ2-3; 8 bases map to TRBD2. Sequencing used PBMCs or a T cell subset sorted from them (not recorded which). The sequence came from an adult woman who had mild COVID-19 (a few samples of this study predate the infection). Cell type and time point are not known. The CDR3 sequence is CALGTRRDTQYF. In DNA, the CDR3 is TGTGCCCTCGGGACTAGACGAGATACGCAGTATTTT. Looking up the rest from reference TRBV30 and TRBJ2-3 gives the full variable domain: SQTIHQWPATLVQPVGSPLSLECTVEGTSNPNLYWYRQAAGRGLQLLFYSVGIGQISSEVPQNLSASRPQDRQFILSSKKLLLSDSGFYLCALGTRRDTQYFGPGTRLTVL.